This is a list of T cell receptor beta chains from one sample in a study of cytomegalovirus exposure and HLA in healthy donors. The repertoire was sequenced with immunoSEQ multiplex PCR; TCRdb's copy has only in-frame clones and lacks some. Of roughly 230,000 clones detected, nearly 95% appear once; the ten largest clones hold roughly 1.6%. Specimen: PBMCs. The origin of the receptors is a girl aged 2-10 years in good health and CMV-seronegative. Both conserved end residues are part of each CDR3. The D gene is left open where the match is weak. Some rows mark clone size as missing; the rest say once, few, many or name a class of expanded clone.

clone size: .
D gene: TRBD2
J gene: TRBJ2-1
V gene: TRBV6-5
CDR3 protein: CASRASSGGRNEQFF
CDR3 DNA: TGTGCCAGCAGGGCCTCTAGCGGGGGGCGGAATGAGCAGTTCTTC

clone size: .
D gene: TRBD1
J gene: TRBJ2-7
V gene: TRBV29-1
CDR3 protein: CSALGQGLWEQYF
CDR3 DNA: TGCAGCGCTCTGGGACAGGGTCTTTGGGAGCAGTACTTC

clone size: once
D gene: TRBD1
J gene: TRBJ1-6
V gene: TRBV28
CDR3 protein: CASREGGSGNSPLHF
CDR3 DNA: TGTGCCAGCCGGGAAGGGGGCAGTGGTAATTCACCCCTCCACTTT

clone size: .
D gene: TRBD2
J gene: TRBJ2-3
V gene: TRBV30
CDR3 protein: CAWSSTLAGGTDTQYF
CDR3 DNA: TGTGCCTGGAGTTCCACCTTAGCGGGTGGAACAGATACGCAGTATTTT

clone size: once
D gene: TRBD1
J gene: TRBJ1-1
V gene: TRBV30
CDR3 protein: CAWVPGGVF
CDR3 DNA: TGTGCCTGGGTACCAGGGGGCGTCTTT

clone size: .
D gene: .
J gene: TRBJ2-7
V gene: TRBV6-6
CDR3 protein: CASSWLLNGEQYF
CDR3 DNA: TGTGCCAGCAGTTGGCTTTTAAATGGCGAGCAGTACTTC

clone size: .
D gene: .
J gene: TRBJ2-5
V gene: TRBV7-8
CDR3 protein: CASSLGWGGGLREQYF
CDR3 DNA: TGTGCCAGCAGCTTAGGTTGGGGAGGTGGCTTGAGGGAGCAGTACTTC

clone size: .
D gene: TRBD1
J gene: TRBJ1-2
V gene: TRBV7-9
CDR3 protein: CASSSSQGAYGYTF
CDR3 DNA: TGTGCCAGCAGCTCATCTCAGGGGGCCTATGGCTACACCTTC

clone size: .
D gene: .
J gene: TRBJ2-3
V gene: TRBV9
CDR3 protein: CASSVEQGQSITDTQYF
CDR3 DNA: TGTGCCAGCAGCGTAGAGCAGGGGCAATCTATCACAGATACGCAGTATTTT

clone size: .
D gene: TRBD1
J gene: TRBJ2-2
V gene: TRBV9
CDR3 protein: CASSPDRAGELFF
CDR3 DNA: TGTGCCAGCAGCCCAGACAGGGCCGGGGAGCTGTTTTTT

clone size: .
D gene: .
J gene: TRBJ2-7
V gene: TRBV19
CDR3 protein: CASSMGASEQYF
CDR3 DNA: TGTGCCAGTAGTATGGGAGCCTCCGAGCAGTACTTC

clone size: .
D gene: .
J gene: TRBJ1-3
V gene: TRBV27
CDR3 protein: CASSPRGPSGNTIYF
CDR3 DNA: TGTGCCAGCAGTCCCAGGGGTCCCTCTGGAAACACCATATATTTT

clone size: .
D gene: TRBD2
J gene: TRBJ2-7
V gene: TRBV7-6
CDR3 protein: CASSPQTSGSYEQYF
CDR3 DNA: TGTGCCAGCAGCCCCCAGACTAGCGGTTCCTACGAGCAGTACTTC

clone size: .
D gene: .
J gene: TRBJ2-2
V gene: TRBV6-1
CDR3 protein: CASSEQGTFTGELFF
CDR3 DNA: TGTGCCAGCAGTGAACAGGGTACATTCACCGGGGAGCTGTTTTTT

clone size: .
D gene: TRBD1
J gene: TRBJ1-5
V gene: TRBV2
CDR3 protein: CASQDRGYSNQPQHF
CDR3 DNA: TGTGCCAGCCAAGACAGGGGGTATAGCAATCAGCCCCAGCATTTT

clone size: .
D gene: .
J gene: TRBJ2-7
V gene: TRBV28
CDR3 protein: CASSPGLPYEQYF
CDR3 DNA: TGTGCCAGCAGCCCGGGACTCCCCTACGAGCAGTACTTC

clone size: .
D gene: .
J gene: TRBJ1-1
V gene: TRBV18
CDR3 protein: CASSPDRSPRGSEAFF
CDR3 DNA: TGTGCCAGCTCACCAGACAGGTCCCCCAGGGGATCTGAAGCTTTCTTT

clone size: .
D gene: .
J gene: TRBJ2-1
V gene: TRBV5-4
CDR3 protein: CASTLGGLYNEQFF
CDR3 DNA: TGTGCCAGCACTCTGGGGGGGCTGTACAATGAGCAGTTCTTC

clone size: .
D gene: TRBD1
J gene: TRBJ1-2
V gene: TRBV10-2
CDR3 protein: CASSGNRGGYTF
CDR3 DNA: TGCGCCAGCAGTGGAAACAGGGGTGGCTACACCTTC